This TCR beta chain was captured in a study of naive and memory T cell subsets. This clonotype was found many times. Its antigen is still unknown. An equimolar mix of two oligonucleotides served as the beta constant-region primer for TRBC1 and TRBC2. Ligated cDNA was amplified by four rounds of PCR with nested alpha and beta constant-region primers and SP2. Via MiXCR, TCRdb re-called the UMI-ligation and nested PCR reads, giving one row per CDR3 protein. The table includes some 80,000 distinct CDR3 sequences, about 8.2% detected once. Cells stained for CD3, CD4, CD8, CD45RA and CD27 were sorted into four subsets. Study-wide results and limits: There was no ground truth to check naive and memory subset results. Over 95% of naive TCR sequences appeared only once after error correction, unlike memory subsets. Gini index rose across naive, CM, EM and EMRA in CD4 and CD8.

This CDR3 is 15 amino acids long. Trimming removed 4 bases from V and 2 bases from J, with 14 bases in between. Germline loops: CDR1 MNHEY, CDR2 SVGEGT. The sample taken for sequencing was naive CD8+ T cells from blood. The chain is built from TRBV6-2 or TRBV6-3 and TRBJ2-5, with D perhaps being TRBD1 or TRBD2 (5 bases each). The receptor was derived from a human donor in good health. The CDR3 coding sequence is TGTGCCAGCAGTTCCGGGACCTCCTCGCAAGAGACCCAGTACTTC. Its translation is CASSSGTSSQETQYF.